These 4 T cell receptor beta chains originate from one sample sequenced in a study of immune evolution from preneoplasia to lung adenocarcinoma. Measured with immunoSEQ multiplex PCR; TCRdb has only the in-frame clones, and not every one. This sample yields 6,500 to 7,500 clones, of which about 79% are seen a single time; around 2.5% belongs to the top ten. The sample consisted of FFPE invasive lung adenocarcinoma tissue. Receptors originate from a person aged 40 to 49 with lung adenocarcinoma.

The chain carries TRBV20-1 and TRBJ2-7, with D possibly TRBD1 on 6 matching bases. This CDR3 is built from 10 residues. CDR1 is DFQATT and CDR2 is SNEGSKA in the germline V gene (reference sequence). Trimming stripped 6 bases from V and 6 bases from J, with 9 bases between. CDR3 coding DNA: TGCAGTGCGGGGGCGACCGAGCAGTACTTC. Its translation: CSAGATEQYF.

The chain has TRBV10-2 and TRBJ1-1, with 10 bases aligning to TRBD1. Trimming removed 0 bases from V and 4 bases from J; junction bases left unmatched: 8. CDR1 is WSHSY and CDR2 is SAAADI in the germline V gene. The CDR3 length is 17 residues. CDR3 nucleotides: TGCGCCAGCAGTGAGTCGTGGGGACAGGGGTTTCCCACTGAAGCTTTCTTT. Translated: CASSESWGQGFPTEAFF.

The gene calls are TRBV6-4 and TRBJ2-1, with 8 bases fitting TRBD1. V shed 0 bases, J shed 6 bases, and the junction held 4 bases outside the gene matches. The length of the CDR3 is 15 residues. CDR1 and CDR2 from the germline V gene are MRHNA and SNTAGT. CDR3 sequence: CASSDSPGGPNEQFF. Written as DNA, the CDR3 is TGTGCCAGCAGTGACTCCCCAGGGGGCCCCAATGAGCAGTTCTTC.

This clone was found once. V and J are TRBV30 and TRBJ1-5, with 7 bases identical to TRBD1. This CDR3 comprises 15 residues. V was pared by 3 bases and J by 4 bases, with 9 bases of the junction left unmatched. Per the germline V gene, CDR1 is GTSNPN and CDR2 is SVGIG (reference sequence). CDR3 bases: TGTGCCTGGAGGGCAAAGGGACAGATTAATCAGCCCCAGCATTTT. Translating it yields CAWRAKGQINQPQHF.